These T cell receptor beta chains were read from a single sample in a study of Tregs in tolerant kidney transplant recipients. Clones were read by immunoSEQ multiplex PCR, and TCRdb kept only the in-frame ones, dropping some. The sample has around 74,000 clones; 98% are singletons. The sample in question was CD4+ T cells from blood, obtained before the transplant. These receptors were taken from a human donor who received a combined kidney and bone marrow transplant. CDR3s include the opening cysteine and the closing phenylalanine or tryptophan. D genes are given only for firm matches. Not every row has a clone size; where given, it reads once, few, many or a size class.

cdr3_nt: TGTGCCAGCAGTATTCGAACAGGGATTAATGAAAAACTGTTTTTT; cdr3_aa: CASSIRTGINEKLFF; clone_size: NA; cdr3_length: 15; j_call: TRBJ1-4; d_call: NA; v_call: TRBV2
cdr3_nt: TGTGCCAGTAGTAATTACAGATTAGCCAAAAACATTCAGTACTTC; cdr3_aa: CASSNYRLAKNIQYF; clone_size: NA; cdr3_length: 15; j_call: TRBJ2-4; d_call: NA; v_call: TRBV19
cdr3_nt: TGTGCCAGCAGCTTAGCCGGGACAGGAATCAGAAACACCATATATTTT; cdr3_aa: CASSLAGTGIRNTIYF; clone_size: NA; cdr3_length: 16; j_call: TRBJ1-3; d_call: TRBD1; v_call: TRBV7-2
cdr3_nt: TGCGCCAGCAGCTCCGGACAGGGGTCGTTTGAAGCTTTCTTT; cdr3_aa: CASSSGQGSFEAFF; clone_size: NA; cdr3_length: 14; j_call: TRBJ1-1; d_call: TRBD1; v_call: TRBV5-1
cdr3_nt: TGTGCCAGCAGACAAATTACGGGAGCGGATACGCAGTATTTT; cdr3_aa: CASRQITGADTQYF; clone_size: NA; cdr3_length: 14; j_call: TRBJ2-3; d_call: NA; v_call: TRBV2
cdr3_nt: TGTGCTTCTTGTGGGGGGGTGGGCACAGATACGCAGTATTTT; cdr3_aa: CASCGGVGTDTQYF; clone_size: NA; cdr3_length: 14; j_call: TRBJ2-3; d_call: TRBD2; v_call: TRBV28
cdr3_nt: TGTGCCTGGAGTCCGCGCGGCGGGCGAAACTATGGCTACACCTTC; cdr3_aa: CAWSPRGGRNYGYTF; clone_size: NA; cdr3_length: 15; j_call: TRBJ1-2; d_call: NA; v_call: TRBV30
cdr3_nt: TGTGCCATCAGTGAGTCGAGGGAGAGGGGCAATCAGCCCCAGCATTTT; cdr3_aa: CAISESRERGNQPQHF; clone_size: NA; cdr3_length: 16; j_call: TRBJ1-5; d_call: NA; v_call: TRBV10-3
cdr3_nt: TGTGCCTGGACCAGGGGGCTAGGGGAAAAACTGTTTTTT; cdr3_aa: CAWTRGLGEKLFF; clone_size: NA; cdr3_length: 13; j_call: TRBJ1-4; d_call: TRBD1; v_call: TRBV30
cdr3_nt: TGTGCCAGCTCACCTTTACCGGGACAGGGCCCGCTAGGGCAGTACTTC; cdr3_aa: CASSPLPGQGPLGQYF; clone_size: once; cdr3_length: 16; j_call: TRBJ2-7; d_call: TRBD1; v_call: TRBV18
cdr3_nt: TGTGCCAGCAGCTCGCCGCGCAGGGGGGCAGATACGCAGTATTTT; cdr3_aa: CASSSPRRGADTQYF; clone_size: NA; cdr3_length: 15; j_call: TRBJ2-3; d_call: NA; v_call: TRBV5-4
cdr3_nt: TGTGCCAGCACCGTTGATACAGGGCGCTATGGCTACACCTTC; cdr3_aa: CASTVDTGRYGYTF; clone_size: NA; cdr3_length: 14; j_call: TRBJ1-2; d_call: NA; v_call: TRBV6-1
cdr3_nt: TGTGCCAGCAGCACTAGTCTGAACACTGAAGCTTTCTTT; cdr3_aa: CASSTSLNTEAFF; clone_size: once; cdr3_length: 13; j_call: TRBJ1-1; d_call: NA; v_call: TRBV2
cdr3_nt: TGTGCCTGGAGTGTAGGACAGGGGACGGGCGAGCAGTACTTC; cdr3_aa: CAWSVGQGTGEQYF; clone_size: NA; cdr3_length: 14; j_call: TRBJ2-7; d_call: TRBD1; v_call: TRBV30
cdr3_nt: TGCGCCAGCAGCCCGTTGGGGGGAAGCAATCAGCCCCAGCATTTT; cdr3_aa: CASSPLGGSNQPQHF; clone_size: NA; cdr3_length: 15; j_call: TRBJ1-5; d_call: NA; v_call: TRBV4-1
cdr3_nt: TGTGCCAGCTACTCTTCCACCCAGTACTTC; cdr3_aa: CASYSSTQYF; clone_size: NA; cdr3_length: 10; j_call: TRBJ2-5; d_call: NA; v_call: TRBV5-5
cdr3_nt: TGTGCCAGCAGTCTGTATATAAATAATTCACCCCTCCACTTT; cdr3_aa: CASSLYINNSPLHF; clone_size: NA; cdr3_length: 14; j_call: TRBJ1-6; d_call: NA; v_call: TRBV2
cdr3_nt: TGTGCCAGCAGCTCACTAGCGGGTTCAGCCGCGAACACCGGGGAGCTGTTTTTT; cdr3_aa: CASSSLAGSAANTGELFF; clone_size: once; cdr3_length: 18; j_call: TRBJ2-2; d_call: TRBD2; v_call: TRBV7-6
cdr3_nt: TGTGCCAGCAGTGAAGGACAGAGCTATAATTCACCCCTCCACTTT; cdr3_aa: CASSEGQSYNSPLHF; clone_size: once; cdr3_length: 15; j_call: TRBJ1-6; d_call: NA; v_call: TRBV25-1
cdr3_nt: TGTGCCAGCAGTTCCCCTAGCGGGGGAAGCTACGAGCAGTACTTC; cdr3_aa: CASSSPSGGSYEQYF; clone_size: NA; cdr3_length: 15; j_call: TRBJ2-7; d_call: TRBD2; v_call: TRBV28
cdr3_nt: TGCAGCGTTGAGCGTATGGGACTAGCGGGAGTCACCGGGGAGCTGTTTTTT; cdr3_aa: CSVERMGLAGVTGELFF; clone_size: NA; cdr3_length: 17; j_call: TRBJ2-2; d_call: TRBD2; v_call: TRBV29-1
cdr3_nt: TGTGCCAGCAGTTACTCGGGGCCCTCTGGAAACACCATATATTTT; cdr3_aa: CASSYSGPSGNTIYF; clone_size: NA; cdr3_length: 15; j_call: TRBJ1-3; d_call: NA; v_call: TRBV6-5
cdr3_nt: TGTGCCAGCAGCCTCCAACTAGCGGGAGAGTCCCACGAGCAGTACTTC; cdr3_aa: CASSLQLAGESHEQYF; clone_size: NA; cdr3_length: 16; j_call: TRBJ2-7; d_call: TRBD2; v_call: TRBV13
cdr3_nt: TGCGCCAGCAGCTTGGGTACTTCGGGGATTGAAGCTTTCTTT; cdr3_aa: CASSLGTSGIEAFF; clone_size: NA; cdr3_length: 14; j_call: TRBJ1-1; d_call: NA; v_call: TRBV5-1
cdr3_nt: TGTGCCAGCAACAGGGGCAATGAGCAGTTCTTC; cdr3_aa: CASNRGNEQFF; clone_size: NA; cdr3_length: 11; j_call: TRBJ2-1; d_call: TRBD1; v_call: TRBV6-5
cdr3_nt: TGTGCCAGTAGTAAGGGTCGGGACAGGAGTAATTCACCCCTCCACTTT; cdr3_aa: CASSKGRDRSNSPLHF; clone_size: NA; cdr3_length: 16; j_call: TRBJ1-6; d_call: TRBD1; v_call: TRBV19
cdr3_nt: TGCAGCGTTGAAGGGCAAAAAAACACTGAAGCTTTCTTT; cdr3_aa: CSVEGQKNTEAFF; clone_size: NA; cdr3_length: 13; j_call: TRBJ1-1; d_call: NA; v_call: TRBV29-1
cdr3_nt: TGTGCCAGCAGCCACCGGGACAGGGTCTATGGCTACACCTTC; cdr3_aa: CASSHRDRVYGYTF; clone_size: NA; cdr3_length: 14; j_call: TRBJ1-2; d_call: TRBD1; v_call: TRBV7-9
cdr3_nt: TGTGCCAGCAGCCAAGAGAACGGGATGATCTATGGCTACACCTTC; cdr3_aa: CASSQENGMIYGYTF; clone_size: NA; cdr3_length: 15; j_call: TRBJ1-2; d_call: NA; v_call: TRBV14
cdr3_nt: TGTGCCAGCAGTCTGTGGGGCGACCGGTACGAGCAGTACTTC; cdr3_aa: CASSLWGDRYEQYF; clone_size: NA; cdr3_length: 14; j_call: TRBJ2-7; d_call: NA; v_call: TRBV25-1
cdr3_nt: TGTGCCATCAGTGGCCAGGTCGGGGGTTACAACGGGGAGCTGTTTTTT; cdr3_aa: CAISGQVGGYNGELFF; clone_size: NA; cdr3_length: 16; j_call: TRBJ2-2; d_call: NA; v_call: TRBV10-3
cdr3_nt: TGTGCCTGGAGTGTACACGTCGGGGAGCTGTTTTTT; cdr3_aa: CAWSVHVGELFF; clone_size: NA; cdr3_length: 12; j_call: TRBJ2-2; d_call: NA; v_call: TRBV30
cdr3_nt: TGTGCCAGCAGTTATCTCCCTCCTAATGAAAAACTGTTTTTT; cdr3_aa: CASSYLPPNEKLFF; clone_size: NA; cdr3_length: 14; j_call: TRBJ1-4; d_call: NA; v_call: TRBV6-6
cdr3_nt: TGTGCCAGTAGTATCCCCCCGGGACAGGAAAAGACAGATACGCAGTATTTT; cdr3_aa: CASSIPPGQEKTDTQYF; clone_size: NA; cdr3_length: 17; j_call: TRBJ2-3; d_call: TRBD1; v_call: TRBV19
cdr3_nt: TGTGCCAGCAGCCAAGATCCCCAAAATAGCTACGAGCAGTACTTC; cdr3_aa: CASSQDPQNSYEQYF; clone_size: NA; cdr3_length: 15; j_call: TRBJ2-7; d_call: NA; v_call: TRBV14
cdr3_nt: TGTGCCAGCAGCCCGAGAGCTACCTATGGCTACACCTTC; cdr3_aa: CASSPRATYGYTF; clone_size: NA; cdr3_length: 13; j_call: TRBJ1-2; d_call: NA; v_call: TRBV14
cdr3_nt: TGTGCCTGGAGTGTATCCGGAGTCAATTCACCCCTCCACTTT; cdr3_aa: CAWSVSGVNSPLHF; clone_size: NA; cdr3_length: 14; j_call: TRBJ1-6; d_call: NA; v_call: TRBV30
cdr3_nt: TGTGCCAGCAGCTTACTAGCGGGGCCTTACACCGGGGAGCTGTTTTTT; cdr3_aa: CASSLLAGPYTGELFF; clone_size: NA; cdr3_length: 16; j_call: TRBJ2-2; d_call: TRBD2; v_call: TRBV7-2
cdr3_nt: TGTGCCAGCAGCAAAGGAGTTTACGAGCAGTACTTC; cdr3_aa: CASSKGVYEQYF; clone_size: NA; cdr3_length: 12; j_call: TRBJ2-7; d_call: NA; v_call: TRBV21-1
cdr3_nt: TGTGCCAGCAGCTTAGCTCACACAGGGGGGTCGGATTACACTGAAGCTTTCTTT; cdr3_aa: CASSLAHTGGSDYTEAFF; clone_size: NA; cdr3_length: 18; j_call: TRBJ1-1; d_call: TRBD1; v_call: TRBV11-3
cdr3_nt: TGCGCCAGCAGCTTGGAACATCGCGGAAACACTGAAGCTTTCTTT; cdr3_aa: CASSLEHRGNTEAFF; clone_size: once; cdr3_length: 15; j_call: TRBJ1-1; d_call: NA; v_call: TRBV5-1
cdr3_nt: TGTGCCTGGAGCCCGGACAGGCCTTCACCCCTCCACTTT; cdr3_aa: CAWSPDRPSPLHF; clone_size: NA; cdr3_length: 13; j_call: TRBJ1-6; d_call: TRBD1; v_call: TRBV30
cdr3_nt: TGCGCCAGCAGCCAAGTCACTAGCGCAGATACGCAGTATTTT; cdr3_aa: CASSQVTSADTQYF; clone_size: NA; cdr3_length: 14; j_call: TRBJ2-3; d_call: TRBD2; v_call: TRBV4-1
cdr3_nt: TGTGCCAGTAGCAGAAGTAGCGGACATCAGTATACGCAGTATTTT; cdr3_aa: CASSRSSGHQYTQYF; clone_size: NA; cdr3_length: 15; j_call: TRBJ2-3; d_call: NA; v_call: TRBV19
cdr3_nt: TGCGCCAGCAGCCAAGAGGGGACAGGGATGTATAATGGCTACACCTTC; cdr3_aa: CASSQEGTGMYNGYTF; clone_size: NA; cdr3_length: 16; j_call: TRBJ1-2; d_call: TRBD1; v_call: TRBV4-3
cdr3_nt: TGTGCCAGCAGCCAATTTTTAGGGGACACTGAAGCTTTCTTT; cdr3_aa: CASSQFLGDTEAFF; clone_size: NA; cdr3_length: 14; j_call: TRBJ1-1; d_call: NA; v_call: TRBV14
cdr3_nt: TGTGCCAGCAGCTTAAGGGGCAGGAAAACTGAAGCTTTCTTT; cdr3_aa: CASSLRGRKTEAFF; clone_size: NA; cdr3_length: 14; j_call: TRBJ1-1; d_call: NA; v_call: TRBV7-2
cdr3_nt: TGTGCCACCAGCAGATCAACAGGGGGCTTCGGAAACATGAACACTGAAGCTTTCTTT; cdr3_aa: CATSRSTGGFGNMNTEAFF; clone_size: NA; cdr3_length: 19; j_call: TRBJ1-1; d_call: TRBD1; v_call: TRBV15
cdr3_nt: TGTGCCAGCAGCCCCCAGGGACTTTTCTCCTACAATGAGCAGTTCTTC; cdr3_aa: CASSPQGLFSYNEQFF; clone_size: NA; cdr3_length: 16; j_call: TRBJ2-1; d_call: NA; v_call: TRBV9
cdr3_nt: TGTGCCAGCAGCAGAAGGACAGGGGCCAACGTCCTGACTTTC; cdr3_aa: CASSRRTGANVLTF; clone_size: NA; cdr3_length: 14; j_call: TRBJ2-6; d_call: NA; v_call: TRBV5-8
cdr3_nt: TGTGCCAGCAGCTTGGATCAGGGGGCGCATCAGCCCCAGCATTTT; cdr3_aa: CASSLDQGAHQPQHF; clone_size: NA; cdr3_length: 15; j_call: TRBJ1-5; d_call: TRBD1; v_call: TRBV5-4
cdr3_nt: TGTGCCAGAAGAGCCGCGGGACAGAGTAACACCGGGGAGCTGTTTTTT; cdr3_aa: CARRAAGQSNTGELFF; clone_size: NA; cdr3_length: 16; j_call: TRBJ2-2; d_call: NA; v_call: TRBV12-1
cdr3_nt: TGTGCCAGCAGCCCTCACAGGGACAGGGGAGACACACGGTACGAGCAGTACTTC; cdr3_aa: CASSPHRDRGDTRYEQYF; clone_size: NA; cdr3_length: 18; j_call: TRBJ2-7; d_call: NA; v_call: TRBV21-1
cdr3_nt: TGCGCCAGCAGCTTGGATACCAGGGGATTTAATGAGCAGTTCTTC; cdr3_aa: CASSLDTRGFNEQFF; clone_size: NA; cdr3_length: 15; j_call: TRBJ2-1; d_call: NA; v_call: TRBV5-1
cdr3_nt: TGCGCCAGCAGCTTGAGGAGAAGCTCCTACAATGAGCAGTTCTTC; cdr3_aa: CASSLRRSSYNEQFF; clone_size: NA; cdr3_length: 15; j_call: TRBJ2-1; d_call: NA; v_call: TRBV5-1
cdr3_nt: TGTGCCAGCAGCTTAGTTCGGTTTCTGTCGGGAGAGACCCAGTACTTC; cdr3_aa: CASSLVRFLSGETQYF; clone_size: NA; cdr3_length: 16; j_call: TRBJ2-5; d_call: NA; v_call: TRBV7-2
cdr3_nt: TGTGCCAGCAGCGGGACTAGCGGGAGGTCCTACAATGAGCAGTTCTTC; cdr3_aa: CASSGTSGRSYNEQFF; clone_size: NA; cdr3_length: 16; j_call: TRBJ2-1; d_call: TRBD2; v_call: TRBV4-2